A selection of T cell receptor beta chains follows, all from one sample in a study of T cell repertoires in ileal Crohn's disease. TCRdb keeps only in-frame clones here, not all; method: immunoSEQ multiplex PCR. The sample carries roughly 4,100 clones, roughly four fifths recorded once. Specimen: ileal tissue. The receptors here all came from an adult with Crohn's disease. Both conserved end residues are part of each CDR3. The D gene is left open where the match is weak. Expanded clones are given a class, and other clones once, few, many or no size at all.

TRBJ2-4,TRBV6-4,TRBD2,NA,TGTGCCAGCAGTGGGGAGGGAGGCATTCAGTACTTC,CASSGEGGIQYF
TRBJ1-1,TRBV11-2,NA,NA,TGTGCCAGCAGCTTAGATCAGGGGTGGACTGAAGCTTTCTTT,CASSLDQGWTEAFF
TRBJ2-7,TRBV4-1,TRBD1,NA,TGCGCCAGCAGCCAAGCACCGGGACAGGCCTACGAGCAGTACTTC,CASSQAPGQAYEQYF
TRBJ2-3,TRBV18,NA,NA,TGTGCCAGCTCACGCGGGACAGAATTCCGGGGGAGGTCAAAAGATACGCAGTATTTT,CASSRGTEFRGRSKDTQYF
TRBJ1-1,TRBV27,TRBD1,NA,TGTGCCAGCAGTCAACTACAGGGGGCGAAGAACACTGAAGCTTTCTTT,CASSQLQGAKNTEAFF
TRBJ2-7,TRBV19,TRBD1,NA,TGTGCCAGTAGTATATTCCCGGGACAGGGTTACGAGCAGTACTTC,CASSIFPGQGYEQYF
TRBJ1-1,TRBV7-2,NA,NA,TGTGCCAGCAGCACGAGCGGGGGGAACACTGAAGCTTTCTTT,CASSTSGGNTEAFF
TRBJ2-1,TRBV9,TRBD2,few,TGTGCCAGCAGCGTAGAGACCGGGGGGGCACGCTACAATGAGCAGTTCTTC,CASSVETGGARYNEQFF
TRBJ1-3,TRBV6-5,NA,large,TGTGCCAGCAGTTACTCTTCCACAGCTGGAAACACCATATATTTT,CASSYSSTAGNTIYF
TRBJ1-2,TRBV6-5,TRBD1,NA,TGTGCCAGCAGTTACTCGATCAACGACAGGGGCTATGGCTACACCTTC,CASSYSINDRGYGYTF
TRBJ2-3,TRBV5-1,NA,NA,TGCGCCAGCAGCTTGAACAGTCCAGATACGCAGTATTTT,CASSLNSPDTQYF
TRBJ1-2,TRBV28,TRBD1,NA,TGTGCCAGCAGCTTAGCCCGGGACAGAAACGGCTACACCTTC,CASSLARDRNGYTF
TRBJ1-2,TRBV15,NA,NA,TGTGCCACCAGCAGAGCAGGACTTGGCTACACCTTC,CATSRAGLGYTF
TRBJ2-3,TRBV11-2,NA,few,TGTGCCAGCAGCTTAGATTGGAAGGGGGCAGATACGCAGTATTTT,CASSLDWKGADTQYF
TRBJ2-6,TRBV7-9,NA,NA,TGTGCCAGCAGCTTTATTGAGGTGTCTGGGGCCAACGTCCTGACTTTC,CASSFIEVSGANVLTF
TRBJ2-1,TRBV18,NA,NA,TGTGCCAGCTCACCACCCTCCTCCCCCTACAATGAGCAGTTCTTC,CASSPPSSPYNEQFF
TRBJ1-1,TRBV5-6,NA,NA,TGTGCCAGCAGCTTTCTGTCAGGGGACACTGAAGCTTTCTTT,CASSFLSGDTEAFF
TRBJ2-1,TRBV29-1,TRBD2,NA,TGCAGCGTTTTGCCCTACCAGAGCGGGAGGGCTGGGAACGAGCAGTTCTTC,CSVLPYQSGRAGNEQFF
TRBJ2-7,TRBV6-6,NA,NA,TGTGCCAGCAGTTCTAGCCTAGTCGGCGACGAGCAGTACTTC,CASSSSLVGDEQYF
TRBJ1-1,TRBV7-8,NA,NA,TGTGCCAGCAGCTTAACAGTACTTATGAACACTGAAGCTTTCTTT,CASSLTVLMNTEAFF
TRBJ2-6,TRBV7-8,NA,NA,TGTGCCAGCAGCTTAGCTCGGTCCTCTGGGGCCAACGTCCTGACTTTC,CASSLARSSGANVLTF
TRBJ2-3,TRBV5-5,TRBD1,NA,TGTGCCAGCAGCAGGGACAGGGGCCATTCAGATACGCAGTATTTT,CASSRDRGHSDTQYF
TRBJ2-4,TRBV6-5,TRBD1,few,TGTGCCAGCAGTTACTCCCGGGACAGAGAAAACATTCAGTACTTC,CASSYSRDRENIQYF
TRBJ2-1,TRBV11-2,NA,few,TGTGCCAGCAGCTTCTCAGGGTCCGAAGTAGGTGAGCAGTTCTTC,CASSFSGSEVGEQFF
TRBJ2-7,TRBV14,NA,NA,TGTGCCAGCAGCCAAGGTCCAGACAGGGAGCAGTACTTC,CASSQGPDREQYF
TRBJ2-7,TRBV2,TRBD1,few,TGTGCCAGCAGCCCTCAAGGGACAGGGGACGAGCAGTACTTC,CASSPQGTGDEQYF
TRBJ1-2,TRBV5-4,NA,NA,TGTGCCAGCAGCTTGACCGGGATTGGTAACTATGGCTACACCTTC,CASSLTGIGNYGYTF
TRBJ1-6,TRBV7-2,NA,NA,TGTGCCAGCAGCTTACAGGGCGCTAGGGATTCACCCCTCCACTTT,CASSLQGARDSPLHF
TRBJ2-5,TRBV7-6,TRBD1,NA,TGTGCCAGCAGTCCCACAGGGGTAGCAGAGACCCAGTACTTC,CASSPTGVAETQYF
TRBJ2-3,TRBV9,NA,once,TGTGCCAGCAACCCCCGCGGGAAAGATACGCAGTATTTT,CASNPRGKDTQYF
TRBJ2-7,TRBV28,TRBD1,NA,TGTGCCAGCGGGCGACAGGGTCCCTACGAGCAGTACTTC,CASGRQGPYEQYF
TRBJ2-5,TRBV6-5,TRBD2,NA,TGTGCCAGCAGTTCCGGACTAGCAATGGAGACCCAGTACTTC,CASSSGLAMETQYF
TRBJ2-7,TRBV6-1,TRBD2,once,TGTGCCAGCAGTGAAGCTTCTAGCGGGAGCCACGAGCAGTACTTC,CASSEASSGSHEQYF
TRBJ1-2,TRBV30,NA,NA,TGTGCCTGGCGGCTTGGGCAGAGCTATGGCTACACCTTC,CAWRLGQSYGYTF
TRBJ2-3,TRBV19,TRBD1,large,TGTGCCACCGCTCTATTGGGGGCAGGGGGAGATACGCAGTATTTT,CATALLGAGGDTQYF
TRBJ1-2,TRBV4-3,NA,NA,TGCGCCAGCAGTTTAGGGGTAGGTGACTATGGCTACACCTTC,CASSLGVGDYGYTF
TRBJ1-2,TRBV5-6,NA,NA,TGTGCCAGCTCTACAGGAGTAGTAGGTGGCTACACCTTC,CASSTGVVGGYTF
TRBJ2-5,TRBV7-9,TRBD2,once,TGTGCCAGCGCAGCGGGGTCGGAGACCCAGTACTTC,CASAAGSETQYF
TRBJ1-1,TRBV7-4,NA,NA,TGTGCCAGCAGCTTAGGAGGCCAAAGGGCTTTCTTT,CASSLGGQRAFF
TRBJ2-3,TRBV27,TRBD2,NA,TGTGCCAGCAGTTTAGGCGGGAGCGCCAGAGATACGCAGTATTTT,CASSLGGSARDTQYF
TRBJ2-3,TRBV29-1,TRBD1,NA,TGCAGCGCCGGGACAGCAGATACAGATACGCAGTATTTT,CSAGTADTDTQYF
TRBJ2-7,TRBV4-1,TRBD2,NA,TGCGCCAGCAGCCTAAAAGCGGGAGGGCCAGGCGAGCAGTACTTC,CASSLKAGGPGEQYF
TRBJ2-7,TRBV10-1,NA,NA,TGCGCCAGCAGTGAGAAAAGACAGGCGGACTACGAGCAGTACTTC,CASSEKRQADYEQYF
TRBJ1-1,TRBV20-1,NA,NA,TGCAGTGCGGCGGAGGGGACTGAAGCTTTCTTT,CSAAEGTEAFF
TRBJ1-2,TRBV19,NA,NA,TGTGCCAGTACTAGGGACCGGCAGGGGCATTATGGCTACACCTTC,CASTRDRQGHYGYTF
TRBJ2-1,TRBV30,TRBD1,NA,TGTGCCTTCGACAGGGGAGGCAATGAGCAGTTCTTC,CAFDRGGNEQFF